Listed here are 27 T cell receptor beta chains from one sample, sequenced in a study of molecular identifiers for immune sequencing clone quantification. TCRdb re-derived calls from the PCR reads in MiXCR, one entry per CDR3 protein. The sample carries about 640,000 distinct CDR3 sequences, 20% recorded once. The sample comprised naive CD8+ T cells from blood, with Jurkat cell RNA spiked in. Subset of the sample: FACS-sorted CD8+CD4-CCR7+CD45RA+ naive T cells. All receptors come from a human donor in good health. Some libraries in this study had Jurkat cell RNA spiked in.

At least ten counts were recorded for this clonotype. The chain joins TRBV20-1 to TRBJ2-7; TRBD2 aligns across 13 bases. After removal of 1 base from V and 2 bases from J, the junction contained 2 bases not matched to a gene. CDR3 length: 15 residues. Per the germline V gene, CDR1 is DFQATT and CDR2 is SNEGSKA (reference sequence). This chain's CDR3 is CSARAGTSGTYEQYF. The CDR3 nucleotides are TGCAGTGCTAGAGCTGGGACTAGCGGGACCTACGAGCAGTACTTC.

There are many counts of this clonotype. The chain couples TRBV7-9 to TRBJ2-3; 15 positions match TRBD2. Germline trimming cut 4 bases from V and 3 bases from J; bases unmatched to any gene: 5. The CDR3 loop spans 17 amino acids. CDR1 and CDR2 from the germline V gene are SEHNR and FQNEAQ (reference sequence). The CDR3: CASSSWTSGRATDTQYF. For the CDR3, the DNA is TGTGCCAGCAGCTCCTGGACTAGCGGGAGGGCGACAGATACGCAGTATTTT.

This clonotype was detected a few times. CDR3 sequence: CASSYSGGYNSPLHF. The CDR3 nucleotides read TGTGCCAGCAGTTACTCGGGGGGATATAATTCACCCCTCCACTTT. The J gene is TRBJ1-6, the V gene TRBV6-5; tentatively, D is TRBD1 (5 bases). Germline V gene sequence: CDR1 MNHEY, CDR2 SVGAGI. V was clipped by 0 bases and J by 4 bases, with 7 bases between them. CDR3 size: 15 residues.

This clonotype was counted at least ten times. The V call is TRBV6-6, the J call TRBJ2-5; D gene unclear. CDR1 and CDR2 from the germline V gene are MNHNY and SVGAGI (reference sequence). Trimming pared 2 bases from V and 3 bases from J, leaving 4 bases between. CDR3 length: 12 residues. The CDR3 nucleotides are TGTGCCAGCAGTTACGCGGAAGAGACCCAGTACTTC. Protein: CASSYAEETQYF.

As to this clonotype: In this CDR3 the conserved last residue, phenylalanine or tryptophan, is missing, so a read error is likely. The chain is built from TRBV7-9 and TRBJ1-1; TRBD1 matches at 9 bases. Germline loops: CDR1 SEHNR, CDR2 FQNEAQ (reference sequence). This CDR3 has 17 amino acids. Losses at the gene ends were 5 bases for V and 5 bases for J; bases not matched to a gene: 15. As DNA, the CDR3 is TGTGCCAGCAGCACTATAAGAGGCGACAGGGGGTTAACTGAAGCTTTCTCT. This encodes CASSTIRGDRGLTEAFS.

This clonotype came up a few times. The DNA for the CDR3 is TGTGCCAGTCGAACAGGGGGCCGTAGCACAGATACGCAGTATTTT. Translation: CASRTGGRSTDTQYF. The gene calls are TRBV19 and TRBJ2-3, with TRBD1 matching over 9 bases. Germline values: CDR1 LNHDA, CDR2 SQIVND (reference sequence). CDR3 length: 15 amino acids. J was trimmed by 0 bases and V by 8 bases; bases with no gene match: 6.

The chain carries TRBV4-3 and TRBJ1-4; D not resolved. V dropped 4 bases and J dropped 6 bases, with 15 bases sitting between them. This CDR3 has 15 residues. Germline-derived CDR1 and CDR2 are LGHNA and YSLEER. CDR3 amino acids: CASSREPGDHEKLFF. DNA of the CDR3: TGCGCCAGCAGCCGGGAACCAGGTGATCATGAAAAACTGTTTTTT.

Comment on this clonotype: A much bigger clone sits one base away, suggesting this may be a read error. This chain joins TRBV20-1 and TRBJ2-1, with D unresolved. The germline V and J ends were trimmed by 5 bases and 4 bases, with 6 bases remaining between them. The CDR3 extends over 11 amino acids. CDR1 DFQATT and CDR2 SNEGSKA come from the germline V gene (reference sequence). CDR3 protein: CSARPYNEQFF. Written as DNA, the CDR3 is TGCAGTGCTCGTCCATACAATGAGCAGTTCTTC.

A word on this clonotype: This may stem from a read error, because a much larger clone lies one nucleotide away. The gene calls are TRBV6-5 and TRBJ1-1; D gene unclear. This CDR3 contains 16 residues. Germline V CDR1 and CDR2: MNHEY, SVGAGI. The CDR3 loop is CASNSGEAPGNTKAFF. CDR3 nucleotides: TGTGCCAGCAATTCCGGCGAGGCTCCGGGGAACACTAAAGCTTTCTTT.

This clonotype was detected only a few times. The chain uses TRBV3-1 and TRBJ2-1; 9 nucleotides align to TRBD2. This CDR3 is built from 16 residues. Germline CDR1 LGHDT, CDR2 YNNKEL (reference sequence). The V segment lost 1 base and the J segment 4 bases; nucleotides outside the gene matches: 5. In DNA form, the CDR3 reads TGTGCCAGCAGCCAAGTGGCGGGGGGGATGTACAATGAGCAGTTCTTC. Translating gives CASSQVAGGMYNEQFF.

This clonotype was recorded a few times. J is TRBJ2-7 and V is TRBV9; no clear D. V lost 0 bases and J lost 0, with 7 bases in between. Per germline, CDR1 SGDLS and CDR2 YYNGEE. The CDR3 spans 14 residues. CDR3 nucleotide sequence: TGTGCCAGCAGCGTAGAGGAACACTCCTACGAGCAGTACTTC. It codes for CASSVEEHSYEQYF.

This clonotype was found many times. The junction differs from germline at one of its ends, possibly a read error. V is TRBV7-9 and J is TRBJ2-4; D is possibly TRBD1 (5 bases). The length of the CDR3 is 11 residues. Germline values: CDR1 SEHNR, CDR2 FQNEAQ (reference sequence). The CDR3 spells CASSSSTVLSF. Here the CDR3 DNA reads TGTGCCAGCAGCTCCTCGACAGTTCTCAGTTTC.

This clonotype was seen ten or more times. The chain has TRBV10-3 and TRBJ1-3; D ambiguous. Trimming stripped 3 bases from V and 4 bases from J, with 19 bases between. The CDR3 covers 17 residues. Per the germline V gene, CDR1 is ENHRY and CDR2 is SYGVKD. In nucleotides, the CDR3 is TGTGCCATCAGTGATCCCGGATCTCTCCGAACCGGAAACACCATATATTTT. It specifies CAISDPGSLRTGNTIYF.

In this sample, this clonotype turned up many times. The chain recombines TRBV6-5 with TRBJ1-1; D gene uncertain. V lost 4 bases to trimming and J lost 2 bases, with 11 bases between them. This CDR3 has 14 residues. Germline V gene lookup returns CDR1 MNHEY and CDR2 SVGAGI. CDR3 loop: CASSSTLVNTEAFF. Here the CDR3 DNA reads TGTGCCAGCAGTTCGACCCTAGTAAACACTGAAGCTTTCTTT.

This clonotype appeared many times. CDR3 loop: CASSSAATDTQYF. The CDR3 nucleotides read TGTGCCAGCAGTTCGGCAGCCACAGATACGCAGTATTTT. This chain connects TRBV12-3 or TRBV12-4 to TRBJ2-3; no firm D call. Deletions cut 4 bases from V and 2 bases from J, with 7 bases between. The CDR3 spans 13 residues.

The rearrangement uses TRBV18 and TRBJ1-2, with D uncertain. V lost 0 bases and J 3 bases, leaving 8 bases between the germline ends. The CDR3 contains 14 residues. Germline assignment: CDR1 KGHSH and CDR2 LQKENI. The CDR3 DNA follows: TGTGCCAGCTCACCACCAGACCGGTACTATGGCTACACCTTC. This gives the protein CASSPPDRYYGYTF.

This clonotype was picked up many times. The chain has TRBV24-1 and TRBJ1-5; D may be TRBD1 (6 bases). The germline V gene has CDR1 KGHDR and CDR2 SFDVKD. The CDR3 runs to 16 residues. The ends were cut back, 3 bases at V and 3 bases at J, with 14 bases in the middle. CDR3 in DNA: TGTGCCACCAGTGATACCACAGGGACGACCAATCAGCCCCAGCATTTT. Translating it yields CATSDTTGTTNQPQHF.

This clonotype was seen at least ten times. The V and J genes are TRBV7-2 and TRBJ2-3; D unclear. Germline CDR1 reads SGHTA; CDR2 reads FQGNSA. V gave up 1 base and J gave up 2 bases, with 10 bases separating them. CDR3 length: 15 residues. DNA for the CDR3: TGTGCCAGCAGCTTAGGAGTCGGGTCCACAGATACGCAGTATTTT. It is translated as CASSLGVGSTDTQYF.

This clonotype appeared many times. J is TRBJ2-7 and V is TRBV6-1; D unresolved. This CDR3 has 12 amino acids. V was pared by 6 bases and J by 5 bases, with 11 bases between. The V gene's germline CDR1 is MNHNS and CDR2 SASEGT. The CDR3 region has the DNA TGTGCCAGCAGCCCCACCTGGGACGAGCAGTACTTC. Its protein product is CASSPTWDEQYF.

The genes are TRBV29-1 and TRBJ2-7; D is possibly TRBD1 or TRBD2 (6 bases each). The CDR3 runs to 15 residues. The V end lost 2 bases, the J end lost 6 bases, and 20 bases lay between the germline ends. Germline CDR1 reads SQVTM; CDR2 reads ANQGSEA. CDR3 nucleotide sequence: TGCAGCGTTGAAAGGGGGGCAGGGACACCCACCGAGCAGTACTTC. Protein product: CSVERGAGTPTEQYF.

J is TRBJ2-7 and V is TRBV7-9, with D perhaps TRBD2 (5 bases). The CDR3 is 16 residues long. Germline V gene sequence: CDR1 SEHNR, CDR2 FQNEAQ (reference sequence). V was cut by 5 bases and J by 0 bases, with 17 bases left in between. CDR3 residues: CASSNLDFSNSYEQYF. CDR3 bases: TGTGCCAGCAGCAACCTGGACTTTTCGAACTCCTACGAGCAGTACTTC.

As to this clonotype: Since a much larger clone is just one base distant, this may be a read error. This chain connects TRBV27 to TRBJ1-6, with D uncertain. The CDR3 has 15 residues. The germline V gene encodes CDR1 MNHEY and CDR2 SMNVEV (reference sequence). The CDR3 DNA reads TGTGCCGGCAGTTTAGCCAGTAACTATAATTCACCCCTCCACTTT. It translates to CAGSLASNYNSPLHF.

The table lists this clonotype with many counts. The chain joins TRBV9 to TRBJ1-1, with D tentatively TRBD1 (5 bases). The CDR3 is 13 amino acids. The germline V gene encodes CDR1 SGDLS and CDR2 YYNGEE. V was pared by 2 bases and J by 5 bases, with 10 bases between. For the CDR3, the DNA is TGTGCCAGCAGCGTGGGGGGATGGACTGAAGCTTTCTTT. It codes for CASSVGGWTEAFF.

This clonotype occurred many times. The chain combines TRBV28 with TRBJ2-3, with D possibly matching TRBD1 (7 bases). This CDR3 contains 18 residues. The ends were cut back, 11 bases at V and 4 bases at J, with 31 bases in the middle. CDR1 and CDR2 (germline): MDHEN, SYDVKM. The CDR3 sequence: CAGAARGQGGASSDTQYF. The DNA of the CDR3 is TGTGCCGGCGCAGCAAGGGGCCAGGGGGGCGCATCGTCAGATACGCAGTATTTT.

On this clonotype itself: This sequence may be a read error, since a much larger clone differs from it by one base. V gene TRBV19 combines with J gene TRBJ1-5; no clear D. The germline CDR1 and CDR2 sequences are LNHDA and SQIVND (reference sequence). This CDR3 is built from 15 residues. V shed 6 bases and J shed 0 bases, with 12 bases lying between them. Here the CDR3 reads CASRLAGYSNQPQHF. CDR3 nucleotide sequence: TGTGCCAGTAGATTGGCGGGCTATAGCAATCAGCCCCAGCATTTT. Full variable domain (rest looked up from reference TRBV19 and TRBJ1-5): DGGITQSPKYLFRKEGQNVTLSCEQNLNHDAMYWYRQDPGQGLRLIYYSQIVNDFQKGDIAEGYSVSREKKESFPLTVTSAQKNPTAFYLCASRLAGYSNQPQHFGDGTRLSIL.

The chain recombines TRBV7-2 with TRBJ2-7, with 7 nucleotides matching TRBD1. The CDR3 is 16 amino acids. Germline-derived CDR1 and CDR2 are SGHTA and FQGNSA. V lost 4 bases, J lost 1 base, and 10 bases stayed unmatched. CDR3 sequence (DNA): TGTGCCAGCAGCTACACCGGGACAGCTTCTTCCTACGAGCAGTACTTC. Its protein is CASSYTGTASSYEQYF.

In its sample, this clonotype was seen many times. The rearrangement links TRBV9 to TRBJ2-7, with D possibly matching TRBD2 (5 bases). The germline gives CDR1 SGDLS, CDR2 YYNGEE. With 1 base removed from V and 2 bases from J, the gap between germline ends came to 16 bases. The CDR3 totals 16 residues. In DNA form, the CDR3 reads TGTGCCAGCAGCGTATTCCCCGTGAGCGGTCCCTACGAGCAGTACTTC. This translates into CASSVFPVSGPYEQYF.